The rows below give T cell receptor beta chains drawn from one sample of a study of T and B cells in COVID-19 patients. TCRdb reprocessed the multiplex PCR reads with MiXCR, giving one entry per CDR3 protein. The sample lists 9,500 to 13,000 distinct CDR3 sequences; 30% were seen once. Sample: blood. Source of these receptors: a human donor with active COVID-19. The CDR3 runs from the conserved cysteine through the conserved F or W. The D gene is left open where the match is weak. Only part of the rows carry a size: once, few, many, or a class if the clone is expanded.

D gene,J gene,V gene,clone size,CDR3 DNA,CDR3 protein
-,TRBJ2-1,TRBV7-2,-,TGTGCCAGCAGCTTAAAGGTCTGGGGAGACACAGGGAGCTCCTACAATGAGCAGTTCTTC,CASSLKVWGDTGSSYNEQFF
-,TRBJ1-1,TRBV12-3/TRBV12-4,few,TGTGCCAGCAGTTACCGACAGAACACTGAAGCTTTCTTT,CASSYRQNTEAFF
-,TRBJ2-3,TRBV5-6,medium-sized,TGTGCCAGCAGCCAGCACCGGCTAGGACCTACACCAGATACGCAGTATTTT,CASSQHRLGPTPDTQYF
-,TRBJ2-7,TRBV6-1,few,TGTGCCAGCAGTAGACAACACCGGGATCTATCCTACGAGCAGTACTTC,CASSRQHRDLSYEQYF
-,TRBJ2-2,TRBV24-1,few,TGTGCCACCAGTGTTCGACAGAACACCGGGGAGCTGTTTTTT,CATSVRQNTGELFF
TRBD1,TRBJ2-3,TRBV29-1,-,TGCAGCGCAGGGACAGGGGGGAGCACAGATACGCAGTATTTT,CSAGTGGSTDTQYF
-,TRBJ1-1,TRBV30,-,TGTGCCTGGAGTACGAACACTGAAGCTTTCTTT,CAWSTNTEAFF
-,TRBJ2-2,TRBV5-5,medium-sized,TGTGCCAGCAGACAAGAGCCCAGGGTTTCCGGGGAGCTGTTTTTT,CASRQEPRVSGELFF
-,TRBJ2-5,TRBV11-2,few,TGTGCCAGCAGCCCACGCGGCAGGGTTGAGTACTTC,CASSPRGRVEYF
TRBD1,TRBJ1-2,TRBV15,-,TGTGCCACCAGCAGATCTGACAGGGCTGGCTACACCTTC,CATSRSDRAGYTF
-,TRBJ2-1,TRBV7-3,-,TGTGCCAGCAGCTCTGAGCGGGCCTCCTACAATGAGCAGTTCTTC,CASSSERASYNEQFF
TRBD1,TRBJ1-6,TRBV30,-,TGTGCCTGGAGTCCGGGACAGGCCCTTTCACCCCTCCACTTT,CAWSPGQALSPLHF
-,TRBJ2-7,TRBV19,medium-sized,TGTGCCAGTAGTTTCAGGGTAGGGGACGAGCAGTACTTC,CASSFRVGDEQYF
-,TRBJ2-1,TRBV12-3/TRBV12-4,medium-sized,TGTGCCAGCAGTTTAGCCTCTGACGAGCAGTTCTTC,CASSLASDEQFF
-,TRBJ2-6,TRBV27,few,TGTGCCAGCAGTTCCGAGCCTGGCTCTGGGGCCAACGTCCTGACTTTC,CASSSEPGSGANVLTF
TRBD1,TRBJ2-3,TRBV5-4,-,TGTGCCAGCAGCTCACAGGGGGTGCTAACAGATACGCAGTATTTT,CASSSQGVLTDTQYF
-,TRBJ1-1,TRBV7-2,-,TGTGCCAGCAGTCCTCACGTGAACACTGAAGCTTTCTTT,CASSPHVNTEAFF
TRBD2,TRBJ2-7,TRBV12-3/TRBV12-4,-,TGTGTCAGCGGGGGCTCCTACGAGCAGTACTTC,CVSGGSYEQYF
TRBD2,TRBJ2-2,TRBV27,medium-sized,TGTGCCAGCAGGCCGATTGTTACTAGCGGCACCGGGGAGCTGTTTTTT,CASRPIVTSGTGELFF
-,TRBJ2-3,TRBV7-2,-,TGTGCCAGCAGCTCTCTAGCTAATACGCAGTATTTT,CASSSLANTQYF
TRBD2,TRBJ2-5,TRBV29-1,-,TGCAGCGTCGCTAGCGGGGGGGCCGGGACCCAGTACTTC,CSVASGGAGTQYF
-,TRBJ1-6,TRBV6-5,medium-sized,TGTGCCAGCAGTCCCGAGCATAATTCACCCCTCCACTTT,CASSPEHNSPLHF
-,TRBJ2-2,TRBV19,-,TGTGCCAGTAGTAGGGACCGGGACACCGGGGAGCTGTTTTTT,CASSRDRDTGELFF
-,TRBJ2-1,TRBV4-2,-,TGTGCCAGCAGCCAGGGCAATGAGCAGTTCTTT,CASSQGNEQFF
TRBD2,TRBJ2-1,TRBV20-1,medium-sized,TGCAGTGCTAGAGCTAGCGGGGGATCCTACAATGAGCAGTTCTTC,CSARASGGSYNEQFF
TRBD1,TRBJ2-3,TRBV12-3/TRBV12-4,medium-sized,TGTGCCAGCAGTCACAGGGGAACAGATACGCAGTATTTT,CASSHRGTDTQYF
-,TRBJ2-5,TRBV12-3/TRBV12-4,few,TGTGCCAGCAGTTTATACAGGACAGAAAAAGAGACCCAGTACTTC,CASSLYRTEKETQYF
TRBD2,TRBJ2-2,TRBV7-2,-,TGTGCCAGCAGCTTAGATCCTCTAGCGGGGGAGCCCACCGGGGAGCTGTTTTTT,CASSLDPLAGEPTGELFF
-,TRBJ2-4,TRBV7-2,few,TGTGCCAGCAGCTTAGCCCTAACCAAAAACATTCAGTACTTC,CASSLALTKNIQYF
-,TRBJ1-2,TRBV12-3/TRBV12-4,-,TGTGCCAGCAGTTTATTGGGGACGGAAGGCTACACCTTC,CASSLLGTEGYTF
-,TRBJ2-5,TRBV19,medium-sized,TGTGCCAGTAGAAGTCAGGGCCTGTCCCAAGAGACCCAGTACTTC,CASRSQGLSQETQYF
TRBD2,TRBJ2-5,TRBV5-4,-,TGTGCCAGCAGCCAGACTAGCGGGGGGTCTGGCGGGACCCAGTACTTC,CASSQTSGGSGGTQYF
TRBD2,TRBJ2-1,TRBV30,-,TGTGCCTGGATAACCCTTCGACTAGCGGGGGGTCGGAATGAGCAGTTCTTC,CAWITLRLAGGRNEQFF
TRBD2,TRBJ2-5,TRBV19,medium-sized,TGTGCCAGTAGTATAGGGACTAGCGTCGAGACCCAGTACTTC,CASSIGTSVETQYF
TRBD1,TRBJ1-1,TRBV30,few,TGTGCCTGGAATAGAGACAGGGTCACTGAAGCTTTCTTT,CAWNRDRVTEAFF
-,TRBJ2-7,TRBV5-6,few,TGTGCCAGCAGACTTTTCACCGGGGCCGGCTACGAGCAGTACTTC,CASRLFTGAGYEQYF
-,TRBJ2-5,TRBV29-1,medium-sized,TGCAGCGTCTTTTATAGAGCGGGTCAAGAGACCCAGTACTTC,CSVFYRAGQETQYF
-,TRBJ1-2,TRBV12-3/TRBV12-4,-,TGTGCCAGCAGTTATGGCAGGGGTAACTATGGCTACACCTTC,CASSYGRGNYGYTF
TRBD1,TRBJ1-5,TRBV7-2,-,TGTGCCAGCAGCATCACCGGGACAGGCAGCAATCAGCCCCAGCATTTT,CASSITGTGSNQPQHF
TRBD1,TRBJ1-5,TRBV20-1,-,TGCAGTGCGAGGACCCCGGGACAGGGGAATCAGCCCCAGCATTTT,CSARTPGQGNQPQHF
TRBD2,TRBJ2-3,TRBV19,-,TGTGCCAGTAAAGTAGCGGGGGGGCGAGATACGCAGTATTTT,CASKVAGGRDTQYF
TRBD1,TRBJ1-6,TRBV20-1,-,TGCAGTGCTAGATCCGGGACAGGGGGGGATAATTCACCCCTCCACTTT,CSARSGTGGDNSPLHF
-,TRBJ2-7,TRBV7-6,-,TGTACCAGCAGCCAAGGCCCCAACTACGAGCAGTACTTC,CTSSQGPNYEQYF
-,TRBJ2-2,TRBV5-1,few,TGCGCCAGCAGCTTGACAGGGAATGCGAACACCGGGGAGCTGTTTTTT,CASSLTGNANTGELFF
TRBD2,TRBJ2-3,TRBV7-2,once,TGTGCCAGCAGCTTAGAGGCTAGCGGGGGGCAAAATACGCAGTATTTT,CASSLEASGGQNTQYF
TRBD1,TRBJ1-2,TRBV12-3/TRBV12-4,-,TGTGCCAGCAGTTTAACCCGGACAGGATCCCGTGGCTACACCTTC,CASSLTRTGSRGYTF
-,TRBJ1-5,TRBV7-9,few,TGTGCCAGCAGCTCGGGTGGGAGTAATCAGCCCCAGCATTTT,CASSSGGSNQPQHF
-,TRBJ2-7,TRBV20-1,once,TGCAGTGCCAACTGGGGGGGGGCGGGGTACGAGCAGTACTTC,CSANWGGAGYEQYF
-,TRBJ2-4,TRBV5-6,-,TGTGCCAGCAGCCGTGGCCGAACCATTCAGTACTTC,CASSRGRTIQYF
-,TRBJ2-5,TRBV6-2/TRBV6-3,-,TGTGCCAGCAGTTACCTCGGACTACAAGAAGAGACCCAGTACTTC,CASSYLGLQEETQYF
TRBD2,TRBJ2-7,TRBV7-2,few,TGTGCCAGCAGCTTACCAGCGGGGGGGCCCGAGCAGTACTTC,CASSLPAGGPEQYF
-,TRBJ2-1,TRBV12-3/TRBV12-4,few,TGTGCCAGCAGCTCCCGTAATGAGCAGTTCTTC,CASSSRNEQFF
TRBD2,TRBJ2-7,TRBV12-3/TRBV12-4,medium-sized,TGTGCCAGCAGTCAACTAATTAGCGGGGGGACGAGGTACTTC,CASSQLISGGTRYF
TRBD1,TRBJ2-7,TRBV7-2,-,TGTGCCAGCAGCTTATCCGGGACAGTCGCCTACGAGCAGTACTTC,CASSLSGTVAYEQYF
TRBD1,TRBJ1-3,TRBV12-3/TRBV12-4,few,TGTGCCAGCAGGCCTCCGGGACAGAGCTCTGGAAACACCATATATTTT,CASRPPGQSSGNTIYF
-,TRBJ2-2,TRBV5-4,medium-sized,TGTGCCAGCAGCTTTCGGGCCGGGGAGCTGTTTTTT,CASSFRAGELFF
-,TRBJ2-3,TRBV10-3,few,TGTGCCCTCCAGGCCACGGTGGCAGATACGCAGTATTTT,CALQATVADTQYF